The following is a TCR beta chain sequence with its context. The data belong to a study of cytomegalovirus exposure and HLA in healthy donors. CDR1 is SQVTM and CDR2 is ANQGSEA in the germline V gene. CDR3 length: 11 amino acids. The study ran its PCR with 60 Vbeta and 13 Jbeta primers. The protocol was immunoSEQ multiplex PCR, while the TCRdb copy is restricted to in-frame clones and leaves out a portion. Among roughly 150,000 clones listed, around 83% were seen once. This chain uses TRBV29-1 with TRBJ2-3, with a tentative D call TRBD1 (5 bases). This TCR came from a man aged 25-45 years in good health and CMV-seropositive. Input material: PBMCs. For the CDR3, the DNA is TGCAGTTCGCAGGGAACAGATACGCAGTATTTT. It yields the protein CSSQGTDTQYF.